A single sample gave rise to the 22 T cell receptor beta chains below, sequenced in a study of vaccination effects on CD4 cells after COVID-19. Antigen-specific CD4+ T cells were expanded (with viral peptide pools) by the ViraFEST assay ahead of sequencing. At the end of 9 to 11 days of culture, CD4+ T cells were isolated. Vaccinees lacked prior SARS-CoV-2 infection and tested negative for nucleocapsid antibodies. No antigens are known for them. Some clones are missing from TCRdb's copy, which holds only in-frame ones; the method was immunoSEQ multiplex PCR. The table shows 35,000 to 50,000 clones, with roughly two thirds occurring only once. The sample was CD4+ T cells from PBMCs cultured with HCoV-OC43 spike peptides, taken before COVID-19 vaccination. Subset: HCoV-OC43 spike overlapping peptide pool stimulation. Receptors originate from a human donor who received a COVID-19 vaccine.

This clone was seen more than once but under ten times. The chain recombines TRBV6-1 with TRBJ1-5; TRBD1 might be the D (5 bases). The CDR3 runs 14 residues. CDR1 MNHNS and CDR2 SASEGT come from the germline V gene. Trimming pared 1 base from V and 3 bases from J, leaving 7 bases between. DNA of the CDR3: TGTGCCAGCAGTGAAGTAGGGGACAATCAGCCCCAGCATTTT. Encoded protein: CASSEVGDNQPQHF.

This clone was recorded a few times. The CDR3 DNA is TGTGCCAGCAGCGCAGACAGGGGCTCCTACAATGAGCAGTTCTTC. Translating gives CASSADRGSYNEQFF. The chain links TRBV11-2 to TRBJ2-1; 8 bases are shared with TRBD1. Per germline, CDR1 SGHAT and CDR2 FQNNGV. V was pared by 5 bases and J by 0 bases, with 3 bases of the junction left unmatched. The CDR3 is made up of 15 amino acids.

V gene TRBV18 combines with J gene TRBJ2-1; 7 bases line up with TRBD2. V lost 3 bases and J lost 4; bases outside the gene matches: 9. The germline CDR1 and CDR2 sequences are KGHSH and LQKENI. The CDR3 consists of 16 residues. The CDR3 is CASSPKEASGYNEQFF. The CDR3 DNA reads TGTGCCAGCTCACCGAAGGAGGCTAGCGGTTACAATGAGCAGTTCTTC.

The rearrangement links TRBV29-1 to TRBJ1-1; possibly TRBD1 for D (6 bases). The CDR3 is 13 residues long. The V end was cut by 3 bases, the J end by 5 bases, with 13 bases between. The germline gives CDR1 SQVTM, CDR2 ANQGSEA. As DNA, the CDR3 is TGCAGCGTTGAGAACAGGGCCGGGACTGAAGCTTTCTTT. This sequence encodes CSVENRAGTEAFF.

J is TRBJ1-6 and V is TRBV10-3, with D unresolved. CDR3 length: 12 amino acids. V was trimmed by 0 bases and J by 9 bases, leaving 3 bases between them. Germline V gives CDR1 ENHRY, CDR2 SYGVKD. DNA of the CDR3: TGTGCCATCAGTGAGTCGGCTTCACCCCTCCACTTT. Translating gives CAISESASPLHF.

The chain is built from TRBV11-2 and TRBJ2-7; tentatively, D is TRBD1 (6 bases). CDR1 and CDR2 from the germline V gene are SGHAT and FQNNGV. V was clipped by 5 bases and J by 3 bases, with 23 bases between them. This CDR3 is built from 17 residues. The DNA of the CDR3 is TGTGCCAGCAGCAGCTTGGTCGGGACAAGGAACCTCTACGAGCAGTACTTC. Protein: CASSSLVGTRNLYEQYF. The entire variable domain, with the rest obtained from reference TRBV11-2 and TRBJ2-7, is as follows: EAGVAQSPRYKIIEKRQSVAFWCNPISGHATLYWYQQILGQGPKLLIQFQNNGVVDDSQLPKDRFSAERLKGVDSTLKIQPAKLEDSAVYLCASSSLVGTRNLYEQYFGPGTRLTVT.

The chain joins TRBV3-1 (or the pseudogene TRBV3-2) to TRBJ1-6; no clear D. This CDR3 has 17 amino acids. The germline V gene encodes CDR1 LGHDT and CDR2 YNNKEL (reference sequence). V was clipped by 1 base and J by 7 bases, with 17 bases between them. The CDR3 nucleotides are TGTGCCAGCAGCCAAGGCCCCTCCGGGGTGCGGAATTCACCCCTCCACTTT. It encodes CASSQGPSGVRNSPLHF.

V gene TRBV11-1 combines with J gene TRBJ2-1; no reliable D call. CDR1 SGHAT and CDR2 FQDESV come from the germline V gene (reference sequence). The CDR3 covers 16 residues. V was shortened by 3 bases and J by 8 bases, with 20 bases between the two germline ends. CDR3 sequence reads: CASSLARASRIDEQFF. The CDR3 DNA reads as TGTGCCAGCAGCTTGGCCCGGGCCTCGCGGATAGATGAGCAGTTCTTC.

The CDR3 protein is CASRPTSNTGELFF. CDR3 coding DNA: TGTGCCAGCAGGCCCACTTCGAACACCGGGGAGCTGTTTTTT. This chain links TRBV11-2 with TRBJ2-2, with D unresolved. From germline, CDR1 is SGHAT and CDR2 FQNNGV. This CDR3 spans 14 amino acids. V lost 6 bases and J lost 0, with 8 bases in between.

The V and J genes are TRBV2 and TRBJ2-6, with D tentatively TRBD1 (6 bases). The CDR3 runs 16 residues. Germline-derived CDR1 and CDR2 are SNHLY and FYNNEI. V gave up 6 bases and J gave up 0 bases, with 12 bases separating them. In nucleotides, the CDR3 is TGTGCCAGCAGCCACAGGGAATCCTCTGGGGCCAACGTCCTGACTTTC. It is translated as CASSHRESSGANVLTF.

This chain connects TRBV5-4 to TRBJ1-4; TRBD1 agrees at 7 bases. Trimming at V came to 5 bases and at J to 4 bases, leaving 5 bases not matched to a gene. CDR3 size: 14 residues. Germline lookup yields CDR1 SGHNT and CDR2 YYREEE (reference sequence). This chain's CDR3 is CASSDREVNEKLFF. The CDR3 DNA reads TGTGCCAGCAGTGACAGGGAGGTTAATGAAAAACTGTTTTTT. Combining the CDR3 with reference TRBV5-4 and TRBJ1-4 gives the whole variable domain ETGVTQSPTHLIKTRGQQVTLRCSSQSGHNTVSWYQQALGQGPQFIFQYYREEENGRGNFPPRFSGLQFPNYSSELNVNALELDDSALYLCASSDREVNEKLFFGSGTQLSVL.

The gene calls are TRBV5-1 and TRBJ1-5; unclear D gene. Germline assignment: CDR1 SGHRS and CDR2 YFSETQ. This CDR3 is 15 amino acids long. Deletions cut 0 bases from V and 3 bases from J, with 10 bases between. CDR3 nucleotides: TGCGCCAGCAGCTTGGGGCCCCAGCTCAATCAGCCCCAGCATTTT. This translates into CASSLGPQLNQPQHF.

V and J are TRBV24-1 and TRBJ2-1, with D tentatively TRBD1 (6 bases). V gave up 3 bases and J gave up 6 bases, with 8 bases separating them. CDR1 and CDR2 (germline): KGHDR, SFDVKD. This CDR3 region has 13 residues. In nucleotides, the CDR3 is TGTGCCACCAGTGATCCACAGGGCAATGAGCAGTTCTTC. This translates into CATSDPQGNEQFF.

The chain carries TRBV6-6 and TRBJ2-1, with TRBD1 as a possible D gene (5 bases). The germline gives CDR1 MNHNY, CDR2 SVGAGI (reference sequence). The CDR3 has 16 residues. Trimming cost V 6 bases and J 5 bases, with 20 bases left between them. CDR3: CASSYLRGGYNNEQFF. CDR3 nucleotides: TGTGCCAGCAGCTACCTAAGGGGCGGATATAACAATGAGCAGTTCTTC.

This rearrangement joins TRBV6-5 to TRBJ2-2, with TRBD2 as a possible D gene (5 bases). CDR1 MNHEY and CDR2 SVGAGI come from the germline V gene. This CDR3 has 12 amino acids. V lost 5 bases and J 5 bases, leaving 6 bases between the germline ends. In DNA form, the CDR3 reads TGTGCCAGCAGTCCGGGGACCGGGGAGCTGTTTTTT. It specifies CASSPGTGELFF.

V and J are TRBV7-2 and TRBJ2-7; D perhaps matches TRBD1 (5 bases). The CDR3 totals 16 residues. Trimming removed 2 bases at V and 2 bases at J, with 16 bases between. Germline V gene sequence: CDR1 SGHTA, CDR2 FQGNSA. The CDR3 nucleotides are TGTGCCAGCAGCTTACTCACGACAGTAAAAACCTACGAGCAGTACTTC. Protein sequence: CASSLLTTVKTYEQYF.

The rearrangement links TRBV29-1 to TRBJ1-2; weak D call: TRBD1 (5 bases). The CDR3 sequence is 11 residues long. Trimming removed 5 bases from V and 6 bases from J, with 10 bases in between. Germline-derived CDR1 and CDR2 are SQVTM and ANQGSEA. CDR3 amino acids: CSVRGGDGYTF. The CDR3 DNA reads as TGCAGCGTTCGGGGCGGGGATGGCTACACCTTC.

Only one count was recorded for this clone. This sequence joins TRBV28 and TRBJ2-7, with TRBD1 as a possible D gene (6 bases). The V end lost 0 bases, the J end lost 0 bases, and 12 bases lay between the germline ends. CDR1 is MDHEN, CDR2 SYDVKM, per germline. The CDR3 consists of 16 residues. The CDR3 DNA reads as TGTGCCAGCAGTTTATGGGCAGGGGATTCCTCCTACGAGCAGTACTTC. Its protein product is CASSLWAGDSSYEQYF.

The rearrangement joins TRBV9 to TRBJ2-1, with 12 nucleotides matching TRBD2. Germline assignment: CDR1 SGDLS and CDR2 YYNGEE. J was trimmed by 10 bases and V by 0 bases; bases with no gene match: 8. This CDR3 contains 16 residues. The CDR3 here is CASSVGRGLAGGEQFF. For the CDR3, the DNA is TGTGCCAGCAGCGTAGGTAGGGGGCTAGCGGGAGGGGAGCAGTTCTTC. Full variable domain (missing parts from reference TRBV9 and TRBJ2-1): DSGVTQTPKHLITATGQRVTLRCSPRSGDLSVYWYQQSLDQGLQFLIQYYNGEERAKGNILERFSAQQFPDLHSELNLSSLELGDSALYFCASSVGRGLAGGEQFFGPGTRLTVL.

This clone has just a few counts. J is TRBJ1-2 and V is TRBV18; D is possibly TRBD1 (5 bases). The CDR3 spans 13 residues. Trimming took 6 bases from V and 4 from J, leaving 12 bases between them. The germline V gene has CDR1 KGHSH and CDR2 LQKENI. This CDR3 reads CASSAGETYGYTF. CDR3 nucleotides: TGTGCCAGCTCCGCGGGGGAGACCTATGGCTACACCTTC.

The chain has TRBV19 and TRBJ1-2; D unresolved. CDR1 and CDR2 (germline): LNHDA, SQIVND (reference sequence). The CDR3 has 19 residues. The ends were cut back, 0 bases at V and 0 bases at J, with 20 bases in the middle. The CDR3 loop reads CASSIDRTGLGSSNYGYTF. The CDR3 DNA sequence: TGTGCCAGTAGTATAGATCGGACGGGGTTAGGATCCTCTAACTATGGCTACACCTTC.

The chain employs TRBV5-6 and TRBJ2-6; D is uncertain. The ends were cut back, 1 base at V and 1 base at J, with 9 bases in the middle. There are 16 residues in the CDR3. Germline lookup yields CDR1 SGHDT and CDR2 YYEEEE. The CDR3 region is CASSLKERSGANVLTF. The CDR3 bases are TGTGCCAGCAGCTTGAAAGAGAGATCTGGGGCCAACGTCCTGACTTTC.